What follows are 21 T cell receptor beta chains derived from one specimen sequenced in a study of graft-versus-host responses after intestinal transplantation. Repertoires were generated with immunoSEQ multiplex PCR, while TCRdb's copy carries only in-frame clones and drops some. Among about 100,000 clones, 90% to 95% were seen once, and the ten largest hold roughly 0.2%. These receptors' targets are unknown. Source: unstimulated CD4+ T cells sorted from spleen or lymph node cells, taken before transplant. The source is a human donor who was the organ donor for an intestinal transplant.

This rearrangement joins TRBV6-4 to TRBJ2-2, with 7 bases identical to TRBD2. Germline V lookup: CDR1 MRHNA, CDR2 SNTAGT. CDR3 length: 15 residues. Losses at the gene ends were 10 bases for V and 6 bases for J; bases not matched to a gene: 14. The CDR3 loop is CAIPKRGLGSGELFF. The CDR3 nucleotides are TGTGCCATCCCCAAGCGGGGCCTTGGGTCCGGGGAGCTGTTTTTT.

V usage is TRBV11-3 and J usage is TRBJ2-2; D might be TRBD1 (6 bases). V lost 5 bases to trimming and J lost 1 base, with 11 bases between them. This CDR3 spans 15 amino acids. Germline CDR1 SGHNT, CDR2 YENEEA. The CDR3 sequence is CASSKTGLNTGELFF. The CDR3 coding sequence is TGTGCCAGCAGCAAGACAGGTTTGAACACCGGGGAGCTGTTTTTT. Looking up the rest from reference TRBV11-3 and TRBJ2-2 gives the full variable domain: EAGVVQSPRYKIIEKKQPVAFWCNPISGHNTLYWYLQNLGQGPELLIRYENEEAVDDSQLPKDRFSAERLKGVDSTLKIQPAELGDSAVYLCASSKTGLNTGELFFGEGSRLTVL.

This clone has a single count. The genes are TRBV19 and TRBJ1-5; no definite D call. Germline V gives CDR1 LNHDA, CDR2 SQIVND (reference sequence). Trimming shortened V by 3 bases and J by 2 bases, and 11 bases separated the two germline ends. The CDR3 runs 15 residues. CDR3 protein: CASSMRFRGNQPQHF. The CDR3 nucleotides are TGTGCCAGTAGTATGCGGTTCCGGGGCAATCAGCCCCAGCATTTT.

The genes are TRBV4-1 and TRBJ1-2; D unclear. Germline-derived CDR1 and CDR2 are MGHRA and YSYEKL. V was shortened by 0 bases and J by 5 bases, with 10 bases between the two germline ends. The CDR3 consists of 14 residues. The CDR3 DNA follows: TGCGCCAGCAGCCAAGATCTCGTACAATATGGCTACACCTTC. Translation: CASSQDLVQYGYTF.

This chain uses TRBV2 with TRBJ1-1; D is ambiguous. This CDR3 spans 13 amino acids. The V gene's germline CDR1 is SNHLY and CDR2 FYNNEI. The V and J ends lost 1 base and 3 bases respectively, with 6 bases between them. The chain's CDR3 is CASSEDSYTEAFF. The DNA of the CDR3 is TGTGCCAGCAGTGAAGACTCCTACACTGAAGCTTTCTTT.

This sequence joins TRBV30 and TRBJ2-1, with TRBD2 matching over 8 bases. Germline V CDR1 and CDR2: GTSNPN, SVGIG (reference sequence). The CDR3 contains 13 residues. Trimming at V came to 8 bases and at J to 0 bases, leaving 3 bases not matched to a gene. CDR3 DNA: TGTGCCAGTCGGGGGGGCTCCTACAATGAGCAGTTCTTC. The encoded protein is CASRGGSYNEQFF.

The chain links TRBV7-3 to TRBJ2-2; the D is unclear. Germline V lookup: CDR1 SGHTA, CDR2 FQGTGA. CDR3 length: 12 residues. V lost 5 bases, J lost 6 bases, and 7 bases lay in between. The chain's CDR3 is CASSPPAGELFF. The CDR3 DNA reads as TGTGCCAGCAGCCCCCCCGCCGGGGAGCTGTTTTTT.

The DNA of the CDR3 is TGTGCCAGCAATCAACAGGGGCCGAACACTGAAGCTTTCTTT. This codes for CASNQQGPNTEAFF. The chain has TRBV2 and TRBJ1-1; the match to TRBD1 covers 7 bases. V was pared by 7 bases and J by 1 base, with 6 bases of the junction left unmatched. The CDR3 is 14 amino acids. CDR1 SNHLY and CDR2 FYNNEI come from the germline V gene.

This clone was seen once. The chain employs TRBV2 and TRBJ2-5, with 7 bases fitting TRBD1. The CDR3 loop spans 13 amino acids. V gave up 5 bases and J gave up 7 bases; unmatched junction bases: 7. CDR1 is SNHLY, CDR2 FYNNEI, per germline. In DNA, the CDR3 is TGTGCCAGCAGTCAGACAGGGACCGGGACCCAGTACTTC. Protein sequence: CASSQTGTGTQYF.

The CDR3 sequence is CASTRGGVQETQYF. CDR3 DNA sequence: TGTGCCAGCACGCGCGGGGGAGTCCAAGAGACCCAGTACTTC. The chain employs TRBV5-8 and TRBJ2-5; 7 bases match TRBD2. The CDR3 contains 14 residues. V gave up 6 bases and J gave up 1 base; unmatched junction bases: 6. Looked up from germline, CDR1 is SGHTS and CDR2 is YDEGEE.

The V and J genes are TRBV19 and TRBJ2-1, with 7 bases identical to TRBD2. The J segment lost 8 bases and the V segment lost 6 bases, leaving 16 bases of the junction unmatched. The CDR3 runs 16 residues. The germline V gene encodes CDR1 LNHDA and CDR2 SQIVND (reference sequence). The CDR3 reads CASRLRTGGGMYEQFF. DNA of the CDR3: TGTGCCAGTAGGCTACGCACGGGCGGGGGTATGTATGAGCAGTTCTTC. Full variable domain (rest looked up from reference TRBV19 and TRBJ2-1): DGGITQSPKYLFRKEGQNVTLSCEQNLNHDAMYWYRQDPGQGLRLIYYSQIVNDFQKGDIAEGYSVSREKKESFPLTVTSAQKNPTAFYLCASRLRTGGGMYEQFFGPGTRLTVL.

The V and J genes are TRBV2 and TRBJ1-1, with 7 bases lining up with TRBD1. This CDR3 is 13 amino acids long. V lost 6 bases and J lost 7; bases outside the gene matches: 8. Germline assignment: CDR1 SNHLY and CDR2 FYNNEI. The CDR3 sequence: CASSDREVDEAFF. The CDR3 DNA is TGTGCCAGCAGCGACAGGGAGGTAGATGAAGCTTTCTTT.

The chain uses TRBV4-2 and TRBJ2-3; 15 bases are a match to TRBD2. V lost 4 bases to trimming and J lost 3 bases; unmatched junction nucleotides: 17. Germline V lookup: CDR1 LGHNA, CDR2 YNFKEQ. The CDR3 loop spans 21 amino acids. CDR3 nucleotides: TGTGCCAGCAGCCGAATGAGGAAACGGACTAGCGGGGGGGCGGGGACAGATACGCAGTATTTT. Its translation: CASSRMRKRTSGGAGTDTQYF.

This clone has a handful of counts. The rearrangement joins TRBV7-2 to TRBJ1-3, with no clear D. The germline CDR1 and CDR2 sequences are SGHTA and FQGNSA. Deletions cut 5 bases from V and 0 bases from J, with 11 bases between. CDR3 length: 15 amino acids. The CDR3: CASSQRVLSGNTIYF. As DNA, the CDR3 is TGTGCCAGCAGCCAAAGAGTACTCTCTGGAAACACCATATATTTT.

J is TRBJ2-5 and V is TRBV7-2; the match to TRBD1 covers 10 bases. The CDR3 is 14 residues long. Per the germline V gene, CDR1 is SGHTA and CDR2 is FQGNSA. The V segment lost 6 bases and the J segment 2 bases; nucleotides outside the gene matches: 3. CDR3 in DNA: TGTGCCAGCAGGCGGACAGGGGGGCAAGAGACCCAGTACTTC. The encoded protein is CASRRTGGQETQYF.

This chain connects TRBV5-1 to TRBJ2-1; 16 bases fit TRBD2. This CDR3 is built from 18 residues. Looked up from germline, CDR1 is SGHRS and CDR2 is YFSETQ. With 4 bases clipped from V and 0 bases from J, the junction kept 4 bases outside the gene matches. CDR3: CASSGGLAGGSSYNEQFF. DNA for the CDR3: TGCGCCAGCAGCGGGGGACTAGCGGGGGGGAGCTCCTACAATGAGCAGTTCTTC.

The V and J genes are TRBV10-3 and TRBJ2-1; TRBD2 agrees at 8 bases. V was pared by 6 bases and J by 5 bases, with 3 bases of the junction left unmatched. The CDR3 contains 13 residues. Germline assignment: CDR1 ENHRY and CDR2 SYGVKD. CDR3 sequence (DNA): TGTGCCATCAGGACTAGCGTCGACAATGAGCAGTTCTTC. Translation: CAIRTSVDNEQFF.

The CDR3 spells CASSHGRTADTEAFF. CDR3 DNA: TGCGCCAGCAGCCATGGACGAACAGCGGACACTGAAGCTTTCTTT. The V gene is TRBV4-1, the J gene TRBJ1-1; D gene unclear. Trimming took 3 bases from V and 3 from J, leaving 14 bases between them. CDR1 and CDR2 (germline): MGHRA, YSYEKL. The CDR3 length is 15 residues.

J is TRBJ2-1 and V is TRBV5-6, with D hard to call. CDR3 size: 15 residues. V lost 1 base, J lost 4 bases, and 12 bases lay in between. The germline V gene has CDR1 SGHDT and CDR2 YYEEEE. CDR3: CASSLKRRLYNEQFF. The CDR3 DNA sequence: TGTGCCAGCAGCTTGAAGCGCCGTCTTTACAATGAGCAGTTCTTC.

To note about this clone: The germline gene is not matched at one end of the junction; a read error may be the cause. This chain uses TRBV11-2 with TRBJ2-1; D unclear. Germline values: CDR1 SGHAT, CDR2 FQNNGV. The CDR3 is 11 amino acids. CDR3 sequence (DNA): TGTGCCAGCAGCCTAGAGCGTGAGCAGTTCTTC. It is translated as CASSLEREQFF.

This rearrangement joins TRBV5-1 to TRBJ2-7; TRBD2 agrees at 7 bases. The V gene's germline CDR1 is SGHRS and CDR2 YFSETQ. Losses at the gene ends were 4 bases for V and 2 bases for J; bases not matched to a gene: 3. This CDR3 region has 13 residues. CDR3 loop: CASSPGGTYEQYF. CDR3 coding DNA: TGCGCCAGCAGCCCCGGGGGGACCTACGAGCAGTACTTC.